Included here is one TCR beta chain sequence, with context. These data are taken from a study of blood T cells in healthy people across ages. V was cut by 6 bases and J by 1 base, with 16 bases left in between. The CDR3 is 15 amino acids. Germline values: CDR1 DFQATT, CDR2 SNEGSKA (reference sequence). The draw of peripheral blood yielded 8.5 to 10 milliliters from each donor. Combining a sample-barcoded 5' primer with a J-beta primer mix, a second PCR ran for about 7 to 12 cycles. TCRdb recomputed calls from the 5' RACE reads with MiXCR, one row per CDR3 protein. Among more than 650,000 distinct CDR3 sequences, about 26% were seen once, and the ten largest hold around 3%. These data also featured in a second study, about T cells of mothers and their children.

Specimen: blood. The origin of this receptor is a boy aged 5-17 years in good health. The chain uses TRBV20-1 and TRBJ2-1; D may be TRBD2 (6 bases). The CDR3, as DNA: TGCAGTGCCTCGGGGAGCCGGGGGTCCTACAATGAGCAGTTCTTC. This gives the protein CSASGSRGSYNEQFF.